This TCR beta chain was sequenced during a study of T cell repertoires in cytomegalovirus infection. This clonotype was detected ten times or more. Mismatch with germline at one junction end may stem from a read error. TCRdb itself ran the reads through MiXCR, one entry per CDR3 protein. The sample has some 320,000 distinct CDR3 sequences, 8% to 10% seen once. Input material: PBMCs. This receptor was taken from a human donor in good health (CMV status not recorded). Some clones in this sample may be carry-over from other donors' samples.

The CDR3 reads CASSLADMLRETQYF. The CDR3 bases are TGTGCCAGCAGTCTAGCGGATATGCTTCGGGAGACCCAGTACTTC. The J gene is TRBJ2-5, the V gene TRBV12-3 or TRBV12-4; 7 bases line up with TRBD2. This CDR3 has 15 residues.